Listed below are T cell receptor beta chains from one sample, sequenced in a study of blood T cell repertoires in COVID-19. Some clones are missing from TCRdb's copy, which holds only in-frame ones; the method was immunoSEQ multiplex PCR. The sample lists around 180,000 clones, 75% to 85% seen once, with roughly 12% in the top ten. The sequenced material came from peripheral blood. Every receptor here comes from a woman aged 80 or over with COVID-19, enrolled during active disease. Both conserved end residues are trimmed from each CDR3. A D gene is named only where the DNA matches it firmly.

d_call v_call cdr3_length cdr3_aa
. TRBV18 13 ASSGTAVSGNTIY
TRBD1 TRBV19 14 ASSIGTVKYTDTQY
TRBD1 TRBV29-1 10 SVGQGASEQY
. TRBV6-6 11 GSSYSSTDTQY
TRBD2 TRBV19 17 ASSGGTSGRSYTYNEQF
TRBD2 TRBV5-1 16 ASSVGLAGAGSYNEQF
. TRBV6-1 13 ASSDPLSWNTEAF
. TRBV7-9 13 ASSLGLGYYNEQF
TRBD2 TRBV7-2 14 ASSLASGSGYNEQF
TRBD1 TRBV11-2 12 ASSLRDRGHEQY
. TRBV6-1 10 ASSEGSGDQY
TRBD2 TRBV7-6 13 ASSLWTSSYNEQF
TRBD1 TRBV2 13 ASSVGQGVNEKLF
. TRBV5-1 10 ASSAEEDTQY
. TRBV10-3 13 AISGDRELQYEQY